Listed below are T cell receptor beta chains from one sample, sequenced in a study of regulatory T cells in long-lasting Graves disease. MiXCR was run by TCRdb on the multiplex PCR reads, yielding one entry per CDR3 protein. The sample lists about 620,000 distinct CDR3 sequences, roughly 15% occurring once. These same records also appear under a second study, on T cells in Graves' hyperthyroidism and ophthalmopathy.

The sequencing used peripheral blood mononuclear cells (PBMCs), collected at new diagnosis, from a patient treated with antithyroid drugs. The receptors come from a woman in her twenties or thirties with Graves disease. The CDR3 runs from the conserved cysteine through the conserved F or W. A D gene is named only where the DNA matches it firmly. Clone size is given for some rows only: seen once, a few or many times, or a class if the clone is expanded.

abundance: NA
j_gene: TRBJ1-1
len: 16
v_gene: TRBV27
d_gene: TRBD1
CDR3aa: CASSYHLGQVATEAFF
CDR3nt: TGTGCCAGCAGTTATCACTTGGGACAGGTCGCAACTGAAGCTTTCTTT

abundance: NA
j_gene: TRBJ2-1
len: 16
v_gene: TRBV7-2
d_gene: TRBD2
CDR3aa: CASSPVGLAGAFEQFF
CDR3nt: TGTGCCAGCAGCCCAGTGGGGCTAGCGGGAGCTTTTGAGCAGTTCTTC

abundance: many
j_gene: TRBJ1-5
len: 13
v_gene: TRBV5-5
d_gene: NA
CDR3aa: CASSWARDQPQHF
CDR3nt: TGTGCCAGCAGCTGGGCCAGGGATCAGCCCCAGCATTTT

abundance: many
j_gene: TRBJ2-1
len: 17
v_gene: TRBV20-1
d_gene: TRBD2
CDR3aa: CSASFITSGRAWNEQFF
CDR3nt: TGCAGTGCTAGCTTCATTACTAGCGGGAGGGCGTGGAATGAGCAGTTCTTC

abundance: many
j_gene: TRBJ1-5
len: 16
v_gene: TRBV28
d_gene: NA
CDR3aa: CASRPFPDLSNQPQHF
CDR3nt: TGTGCCAGCAGACCATTCCCGGACTTGAGCAATCAGCCCCAGCATTTT

abundance: NA
j_gene: TRBJ1-5
len: 15
v_gene: TRBV6-2/TRBV6-3
d_gene: NA
CDR3aa: CASCSVAGSNQPQHF
CDR3nt: TGTGCCAGTTGCTCAGTGGCCGGTAGCAATCAGCCCCAGCATTTT

abundance: NA
j_gene: TRBJ1-1
len: 15
v_gene: TRBV7-9
d_gene: TRBD1
CDR3aa: CASSLGRTGGTEAFF
CDR3nt: TGTGCCAGCAGCTTAGGGAGAACAGGGGGCACTGAAGCTTTCTTT

abundance: NA
j_gene: TRBJ1-2
len: 16
v_gene: TRBV20-1
d_gene: NA
CDR3aa: CSARDMGGKANYGYTF
CDR3nt: TGCAGTGCTAGAGATATGGGGGGAAAGGCTAACTATGGCTACACCTTC

abundance: NA
j_gene: TRBJ2-1
len: 17
v_gene: TRBV2
d_gene: NA
CDR3aa: CARAGEGDRAFYNEQFF
CDR3nt: TGTGCCAGAGCGGGAGAGGGGGACAGGGCGTTCTACAATGAGCAGTTCTTC

abundance: NA
j_gene: TRBJ1-6
len: 14
v_gene: TRBV20-1
d_gene: NA
CDR3aa: CSARDGQGFFPLHF
CDR3nt: TGCAGTGCTAGAGACGGCCAGGGCTTCTTTCCCCTCCACTTT

abundance: few
j_gene: TRBJ2-7
len: 13
v_gene: TRBV12-3/TRBV12-4
d_gene: NA
CDR3aa: CASSSTSNYEQYF
CDR3nt: TGTGCCAGCAGTTCCACTAGCAACTACGAGCAGTACTTC

abundance: many
j_gene: TRBJ2-5
len: 15
v_gene: TRBV27
d_gene: TRBD1
CDR3aa: CASSLQGQPIETQYF
CDR3nt: TGTGCCAGCAGTCTTCAGGGACAGCCCATTGAGACCCAGTACTTC

abundance: few
j_gene: TRBJ2-1
len: 14
v_gene: TRBV6-2/TRBV6-3
d_gene: NA
CDR3aa: CASSYLAVYNEQFF
CDR3nt: TGTGCCAGCAGTTACTTGGCTGTTTACAATGAGCAGTTCTTC

abundance: NA
j_gene: TRBJ1-1
len: 13
v_gene: TRBV19
d_gene: TRBD1
CDR3aa: CASTETGDTEAFF
CDR3nt: TGTGCCAGCACCGAAACAGGGGACACTGAAGCTTTCTTT

abundance: many
j_gene: TRBJ2-7
len: 15
v_gene: TRBV28
d_gene: TRBD2
CDR3aa: CASSSLAGITYEQYF
CDR3nt: TGTGCCAGCAGTTCACTAGCGGGAATTACCTACGAGCAGTACTTC

abundance: NA
j_gene: TRBJ1-3
len: 18
v_gene: TRBV18
d_gene: NA
CDR3aa: CASSLSGPHLRSGNTIYF
CDR3nt: TGTGCCAGCTCACTTTCCGGTCCCCATCTCCGCTCTGGAAACACCATATATTTT

abundance: few
j_gene: TRBJ2-1
len: 16
v_gene: TRBV2
d_gene: TRBD2
CDR3aa: CASSELGAGGTYEQFF
CDR3nt: TGTGCCAGCAGTGAGTTGGGGGCGGGAGGAACCTATGAGCAGTTCTTC

abundance: few
j_gene: TRBJ2-1
len: 16
v_gene: TRBV27
d_gene: TRBD2
CDR3aa: CASSSISGRAGNEQFF
CDR3nt: TGTGCCAGCAGTTCCATTAGCGGGAGGGCCGGGAATGAGCAGTTCTTC

abundance: many
j_gene: TRBJ1-5
len: 15
v_gene: TRBV18
d_gene: NA
CDR3aa: CASSSTGGEDQPQHF
CDR3nt: TGTGCCAGCTCTTCGACCGGGGGGGAAGACCAGCCCCAGCATTTT

abundance: few
j_gene: TRBJ2-2
len: 16
v_gene: TRBV27
d_gene: TRBD1
CDR3aa: CASSGSGQGNTGELFF
CDR3nt: TGTGCCAGCAGTGGTAGTGGACAGGGCAACACCGGGGAGCTGTTTTTT

abundance: NA
j_gene: TRBJ2-1
len: 13
v_gene: TRBV27
d_gene: TRBD1
CDR3aa: CASSSPGQGGQFF
CDR3nt: TGTGCCAGCAGTTCCCCGGGACAGGGCGGGCAGTTCTTC

abundance: few
j_gene: TRBJ2-1
len: 15
v_gene: TRBV7-3
d_gene: NA
CDR3aa: CASSLGPTRRNEQFF
CDR3nt: TGTGCCAGCAGCTTGGGGCCAACAAGGCGCAATGAGCAGTTCTTC